A single sample is the source of the 7 T cell receptor beta chains below, sequenced in a study of blood T cell repertoires in COVID-19. TCRdb's table, derived via immunoSEQ multiplex PCR, lists solely in-frame clones and lacks some. The sample yields some 200,000 clones, 85% seen once. Sequenced material: peripheral blood. Source of these receptors: a woman between 70 and 85 years old with COVID-19, enrolled during active disease.

The chain is built from TRBV6-1 and TRBJ1-6; 7 bases are a match to TRBD1. The CDR3 totals 14 residues. The germline gives CDR1 MNHNS, CDR2 SASEGT. V shed 3 bases and J 9 bases; nucleotides not matched to a gene: 5. CDR3 coding DNA: TGTGCCAGCAGTGAGAACAGGGGTCCTTCACCCCTCCACTTT. Residues: CASSENRGPSPLHF.

The rearrangement joins TRBV5-4 to TRBJ2-5; 8 nucleotides align to TRBD2. CDR3 length equals 17 residues. J lost 7 bases, V lost 4 bases, and 18 bases had no gene match. Germline CDR1 is SGHNT and CDR2 is YYREEE (reference sequence). CDR3 bases: TGTGCCAGCAGCCGTAATAACCCAAGGACTAGCATCGGGACCCAGTACTTC. As protein: CASSRNNPRTSIGTQYF.

This rearrangement joins TRBV7-3 to TRBJ2-3; 10 bases are a match to TRBD2. Germline V lookup: CDR1 SGHTA, CDR2 FQGTGA. The CDR3 is 16 amino acids. J gave up 0 bases and V 3 bases, and 3 bases lay outside the gene matches. The CDR3, as DNA: TGTGCCAGCAGCTTTAGCGGGGGGACTAGCACAGATACGCAGTATTTT. Protein sequence: CASSFSGGTSTDTQYF. Variable domain in full (rest from reference TRBV7-3 and TRBJ2-3): GAGVSQTPSNKVTEKGKYVELRCDPISGHTALYWYRQSLGQGPEFLIYFQGTGAADDSGLPNDRFFAVRPEGSVSTLKIQRTERGDSAVYLCASSFSGGTSTDTQYFGPGTRLTVL.

This sequence joins TRBV18 and TRBJ1-2; TRBD1 agrees at 7 bases. Germline CDR1 KGHSH, CDR2 LQKENI. Germline trimming cut 6 bases from V and 8 bases from J; bases unmatched to any gene: 9. The CDR3 spans 13 residues. CDR3 in DNA: TGTGCCAGCTCCGCCCTACAGGGGCGCGGCTACACCTTC. Its translation is CASSALQGRGYTF.

V and J are TRBV7-6 and TRBJ1-6; no reliable D call. The germline V gene encodes CDR1 SGHVS and CDR2 FNYEAQ. The CDR3 runs to 14 residues. Trimming shortened V by 3 bases and J by 6 bases, and 9 bases separated the two germline ends. The CDR3 nucleotides are TGTGCCAGCAGCTTGGCCGAACCTAATTCACCCCTCCACTTT. As protein: CASSLAEPNSPLHF.

The chain joins TRBV7-9 to TRBJ2-2; maybe TRBD2 (6 bases). CDR3 length: 17 residues. Trimming removed 4 bases from V and 0 bases from J, with 15 bases in between. Germline V gene lookup returns CDR1 SEHNR and CDR2 FQNEAQ (reference sequence). CDR3 sequence (DNA): TGTGCCAGCAGCTCCTCTACCGGGACTCCGAACACCGGGGAGCTGTTTTTT. Translated, it gives CASSSSTGTPNTGELFF.

The CDR3 loop is CASSQERQTYNYGYTF. CDR3 DNA: TGTGCCAGCAGCCAAGAGAGGCAGACTTATAACTATGGCTACACCTTC. V is TRBV3-1 (or the pseudogene TRBV3-2) and J is TRBJ1-2, with unresolved D. V lost 0 bases, J lost 1 base, and 12 bases lay in between. Germline-derived CDR1 and CDR2 are LGHDT and YNNKEL (reference sequence). This CDR3 contains 16 residues.